Reported below is one TCR beta chain. There are 15 residues in the CDR3. V gave up 5 bases and J gave up 6 bases; unmatched junction bases: 5. Germline V lookup: CDR1 SGHAT, CDR2 FQNNGV. This sample is drawn from a study of blood T cell repertoires in COVID-19. In the authors' workflow: For nucleated cells, counts were estimated from reference gene primer amplification. The method was immunoSEQ multiplex PCR; TCRdb's version includes in-frame clones alone and lacks a portion of them. The D gene and trimming were derived from the DNA, and the V and J assignments and clone size from that table. The sample records 240,000 or so clones, approximately 86% being singletons.

The chain uses TRBV11-2 and TRBJ2-7; 15 bases agree with TRBD2. The sequence derives from a woman in her 30s who had recovered from COVID-19. Sequencing used peripheral blood. The CDR3 DNA sequence: TGTGCCAGCAGCCGCGGGACTAGCGGGGGGATCGAGCAGTACTTC. Amino acids: CASSRGTSGGIEQYF. Combining the CDR3 with reference TRBV11-2 and TRBJ2-7 gives the whole variable domain EAGVAQSPRYKIIEKRQSVAFWCNPISGHATLYWYQQILGQGPKLLIQFQNNGVVDDSQLPKDRFSAERLKGVDSTLKIQPAKLEDSAVYLCASSRGTSGGIEQYFGPGTRLTVT.